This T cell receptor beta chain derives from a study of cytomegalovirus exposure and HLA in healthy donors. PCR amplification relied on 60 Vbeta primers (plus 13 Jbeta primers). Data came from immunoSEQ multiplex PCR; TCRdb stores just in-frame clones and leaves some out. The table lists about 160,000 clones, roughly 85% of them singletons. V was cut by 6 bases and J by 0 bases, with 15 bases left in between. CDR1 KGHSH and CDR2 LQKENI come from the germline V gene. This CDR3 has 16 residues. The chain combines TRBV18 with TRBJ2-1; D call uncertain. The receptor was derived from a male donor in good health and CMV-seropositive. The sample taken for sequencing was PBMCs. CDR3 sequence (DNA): TGTGCCAGCTCTCCAGACTCTGGCAGCTCCTACAATGAGCAGTTCTTC. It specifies CASSPDSGSSYNEQFF.